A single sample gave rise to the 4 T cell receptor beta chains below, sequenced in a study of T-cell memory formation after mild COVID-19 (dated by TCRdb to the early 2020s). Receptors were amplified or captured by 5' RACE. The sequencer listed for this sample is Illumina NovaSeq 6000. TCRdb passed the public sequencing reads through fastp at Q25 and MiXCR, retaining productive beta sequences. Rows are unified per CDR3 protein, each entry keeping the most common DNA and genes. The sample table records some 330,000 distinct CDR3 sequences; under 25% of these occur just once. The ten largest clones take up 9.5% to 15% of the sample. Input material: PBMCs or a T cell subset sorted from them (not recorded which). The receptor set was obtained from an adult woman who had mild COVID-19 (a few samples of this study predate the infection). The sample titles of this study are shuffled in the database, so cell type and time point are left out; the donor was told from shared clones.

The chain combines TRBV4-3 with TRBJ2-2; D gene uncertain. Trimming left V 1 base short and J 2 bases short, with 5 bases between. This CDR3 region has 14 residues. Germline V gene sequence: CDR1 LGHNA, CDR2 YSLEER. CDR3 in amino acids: CASSQVYNTGELFF. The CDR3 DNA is TGCGCCAGCAGCCAAGTTTATAACACCGGGGAGCTGTTTTTT.

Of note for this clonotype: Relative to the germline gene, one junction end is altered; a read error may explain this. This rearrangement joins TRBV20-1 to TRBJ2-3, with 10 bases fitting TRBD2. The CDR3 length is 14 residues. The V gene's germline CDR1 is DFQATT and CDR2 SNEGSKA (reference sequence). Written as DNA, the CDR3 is TGCAGTGTTAGAGCGGGAGGGCCGAGAGATACGCAGTATTTT. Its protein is CSVRAGGPRDTQYF.

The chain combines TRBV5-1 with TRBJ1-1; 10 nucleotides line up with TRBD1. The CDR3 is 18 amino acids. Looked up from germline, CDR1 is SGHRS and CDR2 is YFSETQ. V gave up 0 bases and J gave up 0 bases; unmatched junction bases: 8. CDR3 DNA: TGCGCCAGCAGCTTGGTAGGGTGGACAGGGGGGTTGAACACTGAAGCTTTCTTT. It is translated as CASSLVGWTGGLNTEAFF.

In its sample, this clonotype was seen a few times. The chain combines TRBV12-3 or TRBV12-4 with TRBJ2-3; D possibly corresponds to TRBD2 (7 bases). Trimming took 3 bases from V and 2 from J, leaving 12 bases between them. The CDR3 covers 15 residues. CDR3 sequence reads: CASSLIRGATDTQYF. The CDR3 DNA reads TGTGCCAGCAGTTTGATCCGGGGGGCCACAGATACGCAGTATTTT.